A single sample gave rise to the 30 T cell receptor beta chains below, sequenced in a study of shared clonotypes between healthy human individuals (dated by TCRdb to the early 2020s). Library preparation employed the immunoSEQ multiplex PCR assay. TCRdb obtained this table from immuneACCESS and retained in-frame rearrangements with V and J assigned. These tables miss some clones; where compared with another copy, unresolved V genes account for less than half of the shortfall, and the remainder is unexplained. The sample yields 530,000 or so clones; 60% to 80% were counted once. The ten largest clones add up to approximately 12% of the sample. Source material: PBMCs. The receptors originated from a woman aged 40 to 50 in good health. Some clones in this sample may be carry-over from other donors' samples.

This clone was recorded a few times. J is TRBJ1-1 and V is TRBV4-1; D remains ambiguous. CDR3 length: 13 amino acids. V dropped 6 bases and J dropped 3 bases, with 11 bases sitting between them. CDR1 and CDR2 (germline): MGHRA, YSYEKL. The CDR3 DNA sequence: TGCGCCAGCAGGGCCTTAGGAGACACTGAAGCTTTCTTT. Translating it yields CASRALGDTEAFF.

This clone was recorded only once. Here the CDR3 reads CASSLAQGSEKLFF. The CDR3 DNA reads as TGTGCCAGCAGCTTAGCTCAGGGAAGCGAAAAACTGTTTTTT. This sequence joins TRBV7-9 and TRBJ1-4; possibly TRBD1 for D (5 bases). Per germline, CDR1 SEHNR and CDR2 FQNEAQ (reference sequence). This CDR3 is 14 amino acids long. V lost 0 bases, J lost 8 bases, and 10 bases lay in between.

The chain couples TRBV5-4 to TRBJ2-7; 7 bases match TRBD2. Trimming took 1 base from V and 4 from J; bases not matched to a gene: 8. CDR3 length: 15 residues. Germline V gives CDR1 SGHNT, CDR2 YYREEE (reference sequence). The CDR3: CASSLSGGSQYEQYF. CDR3 bases: TGTGCCAGCAGCTTGTCTGGCGGGAGTCAGTACGAGCAGTACTTC. Full variable domain (rest looked up from reference TRBV5-4 and TRBJ2-7): ETGVTQSPTHLIKTRGQQVTLRCSSQSGHNTVSWYQQALGQGPQFIFQYYREEENGRGNFPPRFSGLQFPNYSSELNVNALELDDSALYLCASSLSGGSQYEQYFGPGTRLTVT.

The rearrangement links TRBV11-2 to TRBJ2-4, with 7 positions matching TRBD2. This CDR3 contains 14 residues. V shed 3 bases and J 6 bases; nucleotides not matched to a gene: 5. Germline CDR1 and CDR2: SGHAT and FQNNGV. CDR3 sequence reads: CASSFNPGGNIQYF. The CDR3, as DNA: TGTGCCAGCAGCTTCAATCCGGGAGGAAACATTCAGTACTTC. Using reference TRBV11-2 and TRBJ2-4 for the parts outside the CDR3, the full variable domain is EAGVAQSPRYKIIEKRQSVAFWCNPISGHATLYWYQQILGQGPKLLIQFQNNGVVDDSQLPKDRFSAERLKGVDSTLKIQPAKLEDSAVYLCASSFNPGGNIQYFGAGTRLSVL.

The chain combines TRBV5-6 with TRBJ2-7; TRBD1 might be the D (6 bases). Deletions cut 5 bases from V and 0 bases from J, with 12 bases between. Looked up from germline, CDR1 is SGHDT and CDR2 is YYEEEE. The CDR3 length is 14 residues. The CDR3 DNA follows: TGTGCCAGCAGGAACAGGGCGTACTCCTACGAGCAGTACTTC. Translated: CASRNRAYSYEQYF.

This chain links TRBV6-1 with TRBJ1-5; TRBD1 aligns across 8 bases. Germline V lookup: CDR1 MNHNS, CDR2 SASEGT. Trimming cost V 6 bases and J 7 bases; bases outside gene matches: 8. This CDR3 contains 14 residues. This CDR3 is CASSPETGVQPQHF. The CDR3 DNA reads TGTGCCAGCAGCCCCGAGACAGGGGTACAGCCCCAGCATTTT.

DNA for the CDR3: TGTGCCAGTAGTATAGGGGGGACAATGGATCAGCCCCAGCATTTT. Translated: CASSIGGTMDQPQHF. The chain couples TRBV19 to TRBJ1-5; D is possibly TRBD1 (6 bases). Germline CDR1 is LNHDA and CDR2 is SQIVND (reference sequence). This CDR3 spans 15 amino acids. The V end lost 1 base, the J end lost 5 bases, and 12 bases lay between the germline ends.

The chain links TRBV9 to TRBJ1-2; D is unresolved. Between the trimmed V and J ends, which lost 0 bases and 8 bases, there was a span of 8 bases. The CDR3 contains 12 residues. Germline V gene data show CDR1 as SGDLS and CDR2 as YYNGEE. The CDR3 coding sequence is TGTGCCAGCAGCGTAGACGGATACGGCTACACCTTC. Amino acid sequence: CASSVDGYGYTF.

V usage is TRBV10-3 and J usage is TRBJ1-1; D is unclear. Germline V gene sequence: CDR1 ENHRY, CDR2 SYGVKD. This CDR3 is 11 amino acids long. The V and J ends lost 4 bases and 3 bases respectively, with 3 bases between them. DNA of the CDR3: TGTGCCATCAGTGTTGACACTGAAGCTTTCTTT. Amino acid sequence: CAISVDTEAFF.

The rearrangement joins TRBV5-1 to TRBJ2-2; D is uncertain. The CDR3 totals 15 residues. V lost 0 bases and J lost 6, with 12 bases in between. Germline V gene lookup returns CDR1 SGHRS and CDR2 YFSETQ. For the CDR3, the DNA is TGCGCCAGCAGCTTGGTGTCTCGGTGGGCCGGGGAGCTGTTTTTT. It translates to CASSLVSRWAGELFF.

This clone was found a few times. The CDR3 region has the DNA TGTGCCAGCAGTACAGGGGCAACTAATGAAAAACTGTTTTTT. Encoded protein: CASSTGATNEKLFF. The V gene is TRBV9, the J gene TRBJ1-4, with 7 bases fitting TRBD1. Trimming at V came to 5 bases and at J to 0 bases, leaving 1 base not matched to a gene. Per the germline V gene, CDR1 is SGDLS and CDR2 is YYNGEE. The CDR3 contains 14 residues.

This clone has a handful of counts. J is TRBJ2-3 and V is TRBV7-3; 8 nucleotides match TRBD1. Germline loops: CDR1 SGHTA, CDR2 FQGTGA. Unmatched junction bases numbered 2, after V lost 1 base and J lost 5 bases. The CDR3 is 14 amino acids. The CDR3 protein is CASSLRQGKDTQYF. The CDR3 DNA sequence: TGTGCCAGCAGCTTAAGACAGGGGAAAGATACGCAGTATTTT.

The gene calls are TRBV6-1 and TRBJ2-1; 7 bases match TRBD2. CDR1 is MNHNS and CDR2 is SASEGT in the germline V gene. V shed 7 bases, J shed 10 bases, and the junction held 10 bases outside the gene matches. CDR3 length equals 13 residues. The CDR3 protein is CASKLAGDGEQFF. CDR3 in DNA: TGTGCCAGCAAATTGGCGGGAGACGGCGAGCAGTTCTTC.

This chain uses TRBV7-8 with TRBJ2-7; TRBD2 matches at 8 bases. CDR1 is SGHVS, CDR2 FQNEAQ, per germline. The CDR3 runs 16 residues. V was clipped by 5 bases and J by 4 bases; unmatched bases: 13. The DNA of the CDR3 is TGTGCCAGCAGCCGGTCTTTGAGCGGGAGAAATTACGAGCAGTACTTC. Amino acids: CASSRSLSGRNYEQYF. Variable domain in full (rest from reference TRBV7-8 and TRBJ2-7): GAGVSQSPRYKVAKRGQDVALRCDPISGHVSLFWYQQALGQGPEFLTYFQNEAQLDKSGLPSDRFFAERPEGSVSTLKIQRTQQEDSAVYLCASSRSLSGRNYEQYFGPGTRLTVT.

This clone has more than one count but fewer than ten. The chain combines TRBV5-1 with TRBJ2-7, with D possibly matching TRBD2 (6 bases). Trimming removed 4 bases from V and 6 bases from J, with 14 bases in between. The CDR3 contains 13 residues. Germline V lookup: CDR1 SGHRS, CDR2 YFSETQ. CDR3 bases: TGCGCCAGCAGCCTCATAGTGCGGGGCGAGCAGTACTTC. This sequence encodes CASSLIVRGEQYF.

The rearrangement uses TRBV7-2 and TRBJ1-1, with 12 positions matching TRBD1. This CDR3 has 14 residues. Germline lookup yields CDR1 SGHTA and CDR2 FQGNSA. With V trimmed by 6 bases and J by 6 bases, 5 bases remained unmatched. The CDR3 bases are TGTGCCAGCAGGTCCGGGACAGGGGGCTCTGAAGCTTTCTTT. The encoded protein is CASRSGTGGSEAFF.

V gene TRBV10-2 combines with J gene TRBJ2-5; D gene unclear. This CDR3 has 12 residues. Trimming shortened V by 4 bases and J by 2 bases, and 5 bases separated the two germline ends. Per germline, CDR1 WSHSY and CDR2 SAAADI. CDR3 in amino acids: CASSAGQETQYF. As DNA, the CDR3 is TGCGCCAGCAGTGCTGGGCAAGAGACCCAGTACTTC.

This clone was seen once. The J gene is TRBJ1-2, the V gene TRBV7-9; 9 positions agree with TRBD1. There are 16 residues in the CDR3. CDR1 and CDR2 from the germline V gene are SEHNR and FQNEAQ (reference sequence). Trimming removed 1 base from V and 3 bases from J; junction bases left unmatched: 6. The CDR3 region has the DNA TGTGCCAGCAGCTTAGGTCCACAGGGGGCGTACTATGGCTACACCTTC. Its translation is CASSLGPQGAYYGYTF.

The V and J genes are TRBV5-6 and TRBJ2-5, with D possibly called TRBD1 or TRBD2 (5 bases each). V lost 0 bases and J lost 3, with 18 bases in between. Germline-derived CDR1 and CDR2 are SGHDT and YYEEEE. The length of the CDR3 is 17 residues. The CDR3 coding sequence is TGTGCCAGCAGCTTGGGCCTCCGGGGCAACCTTAAAGAGACCCAGTACTTC. Translating gives CASSLGLRGNLKETQYF.

The V call is TRBV27, the J call TRBJ1-1; the D gene is possibly TRBD1 (6 bases). V lost 4 bases and J lost 1, with 10 bases in between. The germline V gene encodes CDR1 MNHEY and CDR2 SMNVEV (reference sequence). The CDR3 loop spans 14 amino acids. The CDR3 DNA sequence: TGTGCCAGCAGTTCGGCAGGGGCGAACACTGAAGCTTTCTTT. This sequence encodes CASSSAGANTEAFF.

This clone was observed a single time. The rearrangement links TRBV5-1 to TRBJ2-3, with 7 nucleotides matching TRBD1. This CDR3 spans 14 amino acids. CDR1 is SGHRS, CDR2 YFSETQ, per germline. V shed 7 bases, J shed 8 bases, and the junction held 13 bases outside the gene matches. The CDR3 nucleotides read TGCGCCAGCGGGGACGGACAGGAAAGGGGTACGCAGTATTTT. Translating gives CASGDGQERGTQYF.

The rearrangement uses TRBV7-2 and TRBJ2-5, with 11 bases matching TRBD1. The J segment lost 5 bases and the V segment lost 5 bases, leaving 13 bases of the junction unmatched. The CDR3 extends over 17 amino acids. The germline gives CDR1 SGHTA, CDR2 FQGNSA. CDR3 amino acids: CASSEMVRTGGSETQYF. The CDR3 DNA is TGTGCCAGCAGCGAGATGGTCAGGACAGGGGGCTCGGAGACCCAGTACTTC.

CDR3 region: CASSPRGQGLWGTQYF. The DNA of the CDR3 is TGTGCCAGCTCACCACGCGGACAGGGTCTATGGGGGACCCAGTACTTC. V gene TRBV18 combines with J gene TRBJ2-5; 8 bases are shared with TRBD1. J lost 7 bases, V lost 1 base, and 11 bases had no gene match. Germline assignment: CDR1 KGHSH and CDR2 LQKENI. The CDR3 length is 16 residues.

The CDR3 is CASSHAASPYVLTF. CDR3 nucleotides: TGCGCCAGCAGCCATGCCGCGTCCCCCTACGTCCTGACTTTC. The chain joins TRBV4-1 to TRBJ2-6; D ambiguous. Trimming took 3 bases from V and 11 from J, leaving 14 bases between them. CDR1 is MGHRA, CDR2 YSYEKL, per germline. The CDR3 spans 14 residues.

This clone was seen at least ten times. The chain combines TRBV4-3 with TRBJ2-1, with D possibly matching TRBD2 (6 bases). Germline CDR1 and CDR2: LGHNA and YSLEER. The CDR3 sequence is 17 residues long. Trimming took off 5 bases at V and 5 bases at J, with 22 bases between the two ends. The CDR3 DNA follows: TGCGCCAGCAGCTTTTTACTTCGGGCGGGAATCGACAATGAGCAGTTCTTC. This gives the protein CASSFLLRAGIDNEQFF.

The chain carries TRBV27 and TRBJ2-2, with 10 bases aligning to TRBD1. CDR1 and CDR2 (germline): MNHEY, SMNVEV (reference sequence). J gave up 5 bases and V 0 bases, and 3 bases lay outside the gene matches. CDR3 length: 16 residues. The chain's CDR3 is CASSLSVDRGTGELFF. The CDR3 region has the DNA TGTGCCAGCAGTTTATCAGTGGACAGGGGGACCGGGGAGCTGTTTTTT.

The chain has TRBV5-1 and TRBJ1-2, with 7 bases lining up with TRBD1. The CDR3 length is 11 residues. Germline assignment: CDR1 SGHRS and CDR2 YFSETQ. V lost 4 bases to trimming and J lost 9 bases; unmatched junction nucleotides: 3. CDR3 sequence (DNA): TGCGCCAGCAGCGGGGACAGTCGCTACACCTTC. It encodes CASSGDSRYTF.

The gene calls are TRBV5-1 and TRBJ1-4; D might be TRBD1 (6 bases). V shed 4 bases and J shed 2 bases, with 9 bases lying between them. This CDR3 is 14 amino acids long. Germline V gene data show CDR1 as SGHRS and CDR2 as YFSETQ. CDR3 region: CASSTGGTNEKLFF. CDR3 in DNA: TGCGCCAGCAGCACCGGGGGCACTAATGAAAAACTGTTTTTT.

The V and J genes are TRBV30 and TRBJ2-2; D is uncertain. Trimming took 0 bases from V and 3 from J, leaving 8 bases between them. CDR1 GTSNPN and CDR2 SVGIG come from the germline V gene (reference sequence). The CDR3 consists of 14 residues. The CDR3 coding sequence is TGTGCCTGGAGTGTAACAGCACACACCGGGGAGCTGTTTTTT. As protein: CAWSVTAHTGELFF.

This chain joins TRBV10-1 and TRBJ2-2; TRBD1 aligns across 8 bases. Trimming cost V 8 bases and J 3 bases; bases outside gene matches: 5. Germline CDR1 WNHNN, CDR2 SYGVQD (reference sequence). This CDR3 is built from 14 residues. The CDR3 nucleotides read TGCGCCAGCTCCGGACAGGGTTACACCGGGGAGCTGTTTTTT. Its translation is CASSGQGYTGELFF.